This entry describes one T cell receptor (beta chain). TCR beta cDNA libraries had unique molecular identifiers. Using its own MiXCR run on the PCR reads, TCRdb lists one record per CDR3 protein. Found here are hundreds of thousands of distinct CDR3 sequences, 30% of them singletons; the top ten hold 0.56%. These data are taken from a study of post-analysis software for immune sequencing data. The clonotype comes from a girl between 5 and 17 years old with multiple sclerosis. Sequenced: blood.

The CDR3 DNA sequence: TGTGCCAGCAGCTTACGGGGACTAGTGCCCTTCTCCTACGAGCAGTACTTC. Encoded protein: CASSLRGLVPFSYEQYF. The J gene is TRBJ2-7, the V gene TRBV7-2; 8 bases line up with TRBD2. V lost 2 bases, J lost 0 bases, and 9 bases stayed unmatched. This CDR3 region has 17 residues. Germline CDR1 is SGHTA and CDR2 is FQGNSA.